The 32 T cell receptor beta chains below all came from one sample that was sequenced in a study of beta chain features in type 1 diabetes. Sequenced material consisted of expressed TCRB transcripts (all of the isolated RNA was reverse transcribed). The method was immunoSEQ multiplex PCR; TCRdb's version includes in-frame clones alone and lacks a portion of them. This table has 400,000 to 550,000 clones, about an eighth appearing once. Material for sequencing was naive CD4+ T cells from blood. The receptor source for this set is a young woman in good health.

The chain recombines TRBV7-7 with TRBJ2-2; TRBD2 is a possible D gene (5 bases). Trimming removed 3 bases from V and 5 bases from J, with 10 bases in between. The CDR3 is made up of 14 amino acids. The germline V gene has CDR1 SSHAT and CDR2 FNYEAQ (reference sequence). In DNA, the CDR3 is TGTGCCAGCAGCTTGACTACGAGGACCGGGGAGCTGTTTTTT. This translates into CASSLTTRTGELFF. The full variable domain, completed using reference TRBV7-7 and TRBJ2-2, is GAGVSQSPRYKVTKRGQDVTLRCDPISSHATLYWYQQALGQGPEFLTYFNYEAQPDKSGLPSDRFSAERPEGSISTLTIQRTEQRDSAMYRCASSLTTRTGELFFGEGSRLTVL.

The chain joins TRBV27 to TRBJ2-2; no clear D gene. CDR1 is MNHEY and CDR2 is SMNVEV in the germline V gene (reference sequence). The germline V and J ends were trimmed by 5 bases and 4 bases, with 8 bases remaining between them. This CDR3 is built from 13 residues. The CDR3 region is CASSGRATGELFF. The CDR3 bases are TGTGCCAGCAGTGGTAGAGCCACCGGGGAGCTGTTTTTT.

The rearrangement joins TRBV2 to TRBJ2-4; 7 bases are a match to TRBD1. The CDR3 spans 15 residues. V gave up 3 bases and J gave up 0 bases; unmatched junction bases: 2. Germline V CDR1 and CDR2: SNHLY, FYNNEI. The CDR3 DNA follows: TGTGCCAGCAGTGATCCAGGGGGAGCCAAAAACATTCAGTACTTC. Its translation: CASSDPGGAKNIQYF.

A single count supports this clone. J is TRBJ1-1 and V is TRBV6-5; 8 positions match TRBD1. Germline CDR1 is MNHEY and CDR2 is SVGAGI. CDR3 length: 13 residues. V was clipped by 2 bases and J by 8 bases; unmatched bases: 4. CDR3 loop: CASSYPRDREAFF. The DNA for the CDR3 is TGTGCCAGCAGTTACCCGAGGGACAGGGAAGCTTTCTTT.

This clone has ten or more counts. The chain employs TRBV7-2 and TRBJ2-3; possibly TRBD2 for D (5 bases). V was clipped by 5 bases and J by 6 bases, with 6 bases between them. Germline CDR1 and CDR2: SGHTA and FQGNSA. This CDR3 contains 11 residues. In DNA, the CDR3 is TGTGCCAGCAGCGACTACGATACGCAGTATTTT. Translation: CASSDYDTQYF.

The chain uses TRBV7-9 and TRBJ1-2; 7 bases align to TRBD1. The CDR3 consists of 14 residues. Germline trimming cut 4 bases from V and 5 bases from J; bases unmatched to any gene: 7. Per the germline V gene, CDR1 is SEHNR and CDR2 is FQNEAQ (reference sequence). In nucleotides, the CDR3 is TGTGCCAGCAGCTGGGACAGACTAGATTATGGCTACACCTTC. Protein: CASSWDRLDYGYTF.

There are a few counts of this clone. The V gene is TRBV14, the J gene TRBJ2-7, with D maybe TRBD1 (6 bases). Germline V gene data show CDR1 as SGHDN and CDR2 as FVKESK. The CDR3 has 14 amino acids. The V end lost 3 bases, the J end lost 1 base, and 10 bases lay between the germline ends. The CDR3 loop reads CASSQPGQSYEQYF. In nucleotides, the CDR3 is TGTGCCAGCAGCCAGCCTGGACAGTCCTACGAGCAGTACTTC.

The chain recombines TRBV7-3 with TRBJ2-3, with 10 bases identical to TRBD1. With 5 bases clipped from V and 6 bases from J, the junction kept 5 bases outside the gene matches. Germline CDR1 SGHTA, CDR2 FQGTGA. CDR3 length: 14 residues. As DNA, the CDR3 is TGTGCCAGCAGCATAGGGACAGGGGTCGATACGCAGTATTTT. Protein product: CASSIGTGVDTQYF.

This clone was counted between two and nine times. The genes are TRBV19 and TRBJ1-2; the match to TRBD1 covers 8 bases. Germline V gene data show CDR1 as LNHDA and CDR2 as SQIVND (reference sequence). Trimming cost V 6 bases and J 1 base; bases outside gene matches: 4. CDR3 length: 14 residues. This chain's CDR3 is CASRDRGNNYGYTF. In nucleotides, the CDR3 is TGTGCCAGTAGAGACAGGGGAAATAACTATGGCTACACCTTC.

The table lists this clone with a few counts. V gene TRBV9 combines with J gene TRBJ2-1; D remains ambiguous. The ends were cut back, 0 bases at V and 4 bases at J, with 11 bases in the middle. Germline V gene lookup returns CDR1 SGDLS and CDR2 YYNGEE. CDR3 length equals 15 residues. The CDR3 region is CASSVGPGPYNEQFF. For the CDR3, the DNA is TGTGCCAGCAGCGTAGGTCCGGGCCCTTACAATGAGCAGTTCTTC.

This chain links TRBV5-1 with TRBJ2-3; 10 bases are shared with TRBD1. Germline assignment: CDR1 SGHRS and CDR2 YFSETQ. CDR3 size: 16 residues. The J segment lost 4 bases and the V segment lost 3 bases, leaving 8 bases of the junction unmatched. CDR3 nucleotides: TGCGCCAGCAGCTCCAGGACAGGGGGTGAAGCAGATACGCAGTATTTT. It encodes CASSSRTGGEADTQYF.

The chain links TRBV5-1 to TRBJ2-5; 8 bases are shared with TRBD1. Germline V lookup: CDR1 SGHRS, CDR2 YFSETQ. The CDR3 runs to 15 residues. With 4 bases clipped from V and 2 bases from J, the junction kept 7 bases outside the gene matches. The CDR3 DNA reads TGCGCCAGCAGCCCCCAGACAGGGGTGCAAGAGACCCAGTACTTC. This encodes CASSPQTGVQETQYF.

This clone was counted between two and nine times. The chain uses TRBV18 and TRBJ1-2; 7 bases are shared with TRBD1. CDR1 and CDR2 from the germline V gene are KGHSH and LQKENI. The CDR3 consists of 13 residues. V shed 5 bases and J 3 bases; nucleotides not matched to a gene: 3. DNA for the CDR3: TGTGCCAGCTCATCTGGGACAGACTATGGCTACACCTTC. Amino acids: CASSSGTDYGYTF.

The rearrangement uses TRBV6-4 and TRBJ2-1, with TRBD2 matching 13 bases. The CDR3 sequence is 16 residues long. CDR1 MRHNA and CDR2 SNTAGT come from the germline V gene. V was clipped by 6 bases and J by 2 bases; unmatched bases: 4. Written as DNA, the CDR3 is TGTGCCAGCAGCCTACTAGCGGGGGGGACCTACAATGAGCAGTTCTTC. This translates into CASSLLAGGTYNEQFF.

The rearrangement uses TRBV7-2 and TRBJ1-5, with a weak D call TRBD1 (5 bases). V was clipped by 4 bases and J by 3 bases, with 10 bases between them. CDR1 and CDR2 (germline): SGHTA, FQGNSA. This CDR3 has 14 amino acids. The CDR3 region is CASSSGLNNQPQHF. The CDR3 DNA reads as TGTGCCAGCAGCTCGGGACTGAACAATCAGCCCCAGCATTTT. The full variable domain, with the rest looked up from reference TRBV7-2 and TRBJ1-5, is GAGVSQSPSNKVTEKGKDVELRCDPISGHTALYWYRQSLGQGLEFLIYFQGNSAPDKSGLPSDRFSAERTGGSVSTLTIQRTQQEDSAVYLCASSSGLNNQPQHFGDGTRLSIL.

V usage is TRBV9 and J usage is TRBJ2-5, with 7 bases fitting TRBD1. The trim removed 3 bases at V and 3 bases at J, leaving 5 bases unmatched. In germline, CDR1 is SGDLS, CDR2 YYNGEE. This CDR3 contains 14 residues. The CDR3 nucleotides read TGTGCCAGCAGCGCACAGGGGTTGGAAGAGACCCAGTACTTC. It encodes CASSAQGLEETQYF.

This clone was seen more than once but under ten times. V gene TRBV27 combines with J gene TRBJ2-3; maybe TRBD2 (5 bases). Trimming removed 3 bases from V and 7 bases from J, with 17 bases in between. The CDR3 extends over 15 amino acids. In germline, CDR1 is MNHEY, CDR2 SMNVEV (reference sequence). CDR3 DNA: TGTGCCAGCAGTTTCGTGAGGGTGGTTCCCTATACGCAGTATTTT. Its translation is CASSFVRVVPYTQYF.

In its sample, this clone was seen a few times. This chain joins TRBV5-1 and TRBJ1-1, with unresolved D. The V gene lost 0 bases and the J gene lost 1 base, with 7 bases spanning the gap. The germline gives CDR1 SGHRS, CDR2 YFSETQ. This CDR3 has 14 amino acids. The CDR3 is CASSLDGSNTEAFF. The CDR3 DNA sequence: TGCGCCAGCAGCTTGGATGGATCGAACACTGAAGCTTTCTTT.

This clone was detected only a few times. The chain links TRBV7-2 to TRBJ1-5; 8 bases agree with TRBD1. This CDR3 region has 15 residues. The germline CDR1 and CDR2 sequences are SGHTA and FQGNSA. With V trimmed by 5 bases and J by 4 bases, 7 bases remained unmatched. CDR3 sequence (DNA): TGTGCCAGCAGCCGATGGACAGGGCTGAATCAGCCCCAGCATTTT. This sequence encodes CASSRWTGLNQPQHF.

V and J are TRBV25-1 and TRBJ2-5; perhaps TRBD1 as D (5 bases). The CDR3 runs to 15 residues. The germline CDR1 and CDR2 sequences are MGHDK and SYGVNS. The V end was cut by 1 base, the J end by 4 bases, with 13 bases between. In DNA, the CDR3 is TGTGCCAGCAGTGAATTCAAAGGGGCCGGAGAGACCCAGTACTTC. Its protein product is CASSEFKGAGETQYF.

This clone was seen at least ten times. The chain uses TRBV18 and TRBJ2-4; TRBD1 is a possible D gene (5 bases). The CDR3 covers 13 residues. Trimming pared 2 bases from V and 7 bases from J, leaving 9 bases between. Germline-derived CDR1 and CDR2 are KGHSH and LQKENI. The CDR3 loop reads CASSPAGKNIQYF. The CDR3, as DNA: TGTGCCAGCTCACCAGCAGGGAAGAACATTCAGTACTTC.

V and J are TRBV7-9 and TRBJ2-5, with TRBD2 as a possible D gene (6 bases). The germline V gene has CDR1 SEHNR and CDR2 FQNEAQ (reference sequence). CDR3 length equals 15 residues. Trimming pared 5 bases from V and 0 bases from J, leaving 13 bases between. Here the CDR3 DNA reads TGTGCCAGCAGCCCGCGGGGCGCCTACCAAGAGACCCAGTACTTC. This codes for CASSPRGAYQETQYF.

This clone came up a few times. CDR3 residues: CASSLAGPDTQYF. The CDR3 nucleotides read TGTGCCAGCAGCTTAGCAGGGCCAGATACGCAGTATTTT. The V and J genes are TRBV7-9 and TRBJ2-3; D gene ambiguous. Germline CDR1 and CDR2: SEHNR and FQNEAQ (reference sequence). The CDR3 spans 13 residues. The ends were cut back, 0 bases at V and 4 bases at J, with 5 bases in the middle.

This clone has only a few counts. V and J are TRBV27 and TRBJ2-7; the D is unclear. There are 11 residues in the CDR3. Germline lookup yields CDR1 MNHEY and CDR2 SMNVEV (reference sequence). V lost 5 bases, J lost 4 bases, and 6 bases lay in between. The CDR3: CASSNGYEQYF. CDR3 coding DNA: TGTGCCAGCAGTAACGGGTACGAGCAGTACTTC.

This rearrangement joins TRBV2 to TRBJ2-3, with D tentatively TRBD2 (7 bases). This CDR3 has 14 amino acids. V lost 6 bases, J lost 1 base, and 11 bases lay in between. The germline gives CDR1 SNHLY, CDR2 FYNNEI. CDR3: CASRRGGRTDTQYF. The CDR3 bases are TGTGCCAGCAGGAGGGGGGGACGCACAGATACGCAGTATTTT.

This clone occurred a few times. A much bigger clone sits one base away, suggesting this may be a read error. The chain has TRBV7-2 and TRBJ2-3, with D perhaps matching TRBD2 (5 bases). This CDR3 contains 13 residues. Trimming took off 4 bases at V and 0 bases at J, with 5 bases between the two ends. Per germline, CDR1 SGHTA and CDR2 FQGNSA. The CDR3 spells CASSWTSTDTQYF. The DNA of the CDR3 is TGTGCCAGCAGCTGGACTAGCACAGATACGCAGTATTTT.

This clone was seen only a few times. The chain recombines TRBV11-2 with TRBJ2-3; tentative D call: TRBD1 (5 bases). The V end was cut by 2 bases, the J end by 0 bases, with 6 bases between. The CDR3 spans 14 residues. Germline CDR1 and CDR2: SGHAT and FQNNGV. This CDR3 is CASSLRQSTDTQYF. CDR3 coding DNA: TGTGCCAGCAGCTTACGACAGAGCACAGATACGCAGTATTTT. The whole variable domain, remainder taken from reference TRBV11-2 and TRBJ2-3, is EAGVAQSPRYKIIEKRQSVAFWCNPISGHATLYWYQQILGQGPKLLIQFQNNGVVDDSQLPKDRFSAERLKGVDSTLKIQPAKLEDSAVYLCASSLRQSTDTQYFGPGTRLTVL.

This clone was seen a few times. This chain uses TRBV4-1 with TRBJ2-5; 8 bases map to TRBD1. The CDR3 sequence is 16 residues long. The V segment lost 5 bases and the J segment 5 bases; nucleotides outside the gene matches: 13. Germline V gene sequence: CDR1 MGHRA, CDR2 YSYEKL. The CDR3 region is CASSVRTGSMGETQYF. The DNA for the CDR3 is TGCGCCAGCAGCGTCCGGACAGGGTCCATGGGGGAGACCCAGTACTTC.

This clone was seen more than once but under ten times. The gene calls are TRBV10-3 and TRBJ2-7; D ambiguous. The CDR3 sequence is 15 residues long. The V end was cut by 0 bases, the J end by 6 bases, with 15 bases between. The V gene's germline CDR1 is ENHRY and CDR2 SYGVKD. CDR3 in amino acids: CAISESSTAAREQYF. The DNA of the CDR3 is TGTGCCATCAGTGAGTCCAGTACCGCCGCGCGCGAGCAGTACTTC.

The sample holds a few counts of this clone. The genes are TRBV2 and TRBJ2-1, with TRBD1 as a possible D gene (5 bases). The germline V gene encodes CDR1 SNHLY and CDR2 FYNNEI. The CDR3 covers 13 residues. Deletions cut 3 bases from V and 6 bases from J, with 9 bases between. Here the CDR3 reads CASSDGAPNEQFF. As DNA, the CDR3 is TGTGCCAGCAGTGATGGGGCCCCCAATGAGCAGTTCTTC.

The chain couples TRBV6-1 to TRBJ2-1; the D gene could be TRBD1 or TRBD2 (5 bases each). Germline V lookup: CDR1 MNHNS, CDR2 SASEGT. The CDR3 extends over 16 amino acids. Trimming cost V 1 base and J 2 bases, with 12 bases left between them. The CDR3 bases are TGTGCCAGCAGTGAAGGGGGACCGTTTGCCTACAATGAGCAGTTCTTC. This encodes CASSEGGPFAYNEQFF.

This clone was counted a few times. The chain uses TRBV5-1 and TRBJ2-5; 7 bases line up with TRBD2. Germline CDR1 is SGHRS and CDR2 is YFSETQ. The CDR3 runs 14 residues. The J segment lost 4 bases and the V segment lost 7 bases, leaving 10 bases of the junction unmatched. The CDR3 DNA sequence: TGCGCCAGCTCGAAGGGGAGGGATGGAGAGACCCAGTACTTC. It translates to CASSKGRDGETQYF.